Sequencing of this T cell receptor (beta chain) was carried out in a study of blood T cell repertoires in COVID-19. Study background: Acute and convalescent COVID-19 specimens originated in the United States, Italy and Spain. Nucleic acid was either cDNA or gDNA, and it came from T cells, B-cell-depleted T cells, or PBMCs.

The V end was cut by 0 bases, the J end by 3 bases, with 7 bases between. The CDR3 totals 14 residues. The germline V gene has CDR1 SGHRS and CDR2 YFSETQ. While infection was still active, Seattle patients were enrolled and then followed longitudinally. As concerns this clone: Other nucleotide sequences from this sample produce the same CDR3.

In the study's own analysis: Quantification of nucleated cells was approximated via reference gene primer amplification. Assay used: immunoSEQ multiplex PCR; TCRdb lists only in-frame clones, some missing. V, J and clone size were drawn from that table, and D and trimming were deduced from the DNA. Here the sample spans some 350,000 clones, around 87% being singletons. The receptor comes from a woman aged 45-59 years with COVID-19, enrolled during active disease. The sample was peripheral blood. The rearrangement joins TRBV5-1 to TRBJ2-1; a weak D match, TRBD1 (5 bases). The CDR3 sequence: CASSLGQNYNEQFF. As DNA, the CDR3 is TGCGCCAGCAGCTTGGGACAGAACTACAATGAGCAGTTCTTC.